This T cell receptor beta chain was captured by sequencing in a study of cytomegalovirus exposure and HLA in healthy donors. This CDR3 has 16 amino acids. V lost 3 bases to trimming and J lost 3 bases, with 15 bases between them. CDR1 is SNHLY, CDR2 FYNNEI, per germline. The primer mix had 60 Vbeta and 13 Jbeta primers. Profiled with immunoSEQ multiplex PCR; TCRdb holds only in-frame clones, not every one. Seen here are some 71,000 clones, 60% to 85% observed once, and the top ten hold 3% to 3.5%. The study, taken as a whole, reports: Information on immune exposure was restricted to one variable (CMV serostatus). Later analysis demonstrated an association between a missense DCLRE1C variant and TCR beta V- and J-gene trimming. Researchers catalogued some 160 TCR beta chains as cytomegalovirus-associated.

The table lists this clone with a few counts. Its specificity is unknown. These donors counted as nominally healthy when sampled, but unrecorded immune exposures were likely. Sequenced: PBMCs. The TCR was taken from a man between 18 and 35 years old in good health and CMV-seronegative. The chain joins TRBV2 to TRBJ1-5, with D uncertain. The CDR3 DNA reads as TGTGCCAGCAGTGACGGGATGGGCCAGCCCAATCAGCCCCAGCATTTT. Its translation is CASSDGMGQPNQPQHF.